This record looks at one TCR beta chain sequence and its context. TCRdb keeps only in-frame clones here, not all; method: immunoSEQ multiplex PCR. The sample yields about 160,000 clones, 80% to 90% seen once. The data derive from a study of blood T cell repertoires in COVID-19. Study in general: Specimens from acute and convalescent COVID-19 originated in the United States, Italy and Spain. PBMCs, B-cell-depleted T cells, or T cells were the source of the cDNA or gDNA that made up the material.

CDR1 and CDR2 from the germline V gene are LNHDA and SQIVND (reference sequence). CDR3 length: 13 residues. Trimming took off 1 base at V and 7 bases at J, with 10 bases between the two ends. Seattle enrolled patients during active infection and tracked them longitudinally. V and J are TRBV19 and TRBJ1-2; D ambiguous. The material sequenced was peripheral blood. The origin of this receptor is a woman aged 50 to 60 with COVID-19, enrolled during active disease. This chain's CDR3 is CASSIVEGGGYTF. The CDR3 DNA follows: TGTGCCAGTAGTATAGTTGAGGGTGGTGGCTACACCTTC.